This TCR beta chain is from a study of cytomegalovirus exposure and HLA in healthy donors. Study observations and caveats: Earlier analysis looked at TCR beta V segments, and most were productive about 90% or about 30% of the time. Apparent HLA restriction characterized most CMV-associated TCR beta chains in a later analysis.

60 Vbeta and 13 Jbeta primers were used in PCR. Libraries were prepared by immunoSEQ multiplex PCR; TCRdb keeps only in-frame clonotypes and omits some of them. Among about 130,000 clones, more than 15% were seen once, and the ten largest hold about 3.1%. V lost 1 base and J 3 bases, leaving 7 bases between the germline ends. Germline V lookup: CDR1 SGHRS, CDR2 YFSETQ. This CDR3 is 13 amino acids long. About this clone itself: What it binds is not known.

Sequencing input: PBMCs. The chain links TRBV5-1 to TRBJ1-1; D gene uncertain. The sequence was obtained from a female donor in good health and CMV-seropositive. CDR3 sequence: CASSLLEHTEAFF. In nucleotides, the CDR3 is TGCGCCAGCAGCTTGTTAGAACACACTGAAGCTTTCTTT.